Listed here are 31 T cell receptor beta chains from one sample, sequenced in a study of regulatory T cells in long-lasting Graves disease. Combining iRepertoire HTBI primers with Arm-PCR of CDR3 regions, the authors built TCR beta libraries. One entry per CDR3 protein results from TCRdb running MiXCR on the multiplex PCR reads. In the table there are about 430,000 distinct CDR3 sequences, approximately 15% of which are singletons. Time point meaning: newly diagnosed GD, antithyroid drugs for less than 3 months. PBMC RNA was the source of the TCR library. The sample also formed part of further work on T cells in Graves' hyperthyroidism and ophthalmopathy.

Specimen: peripheral blood mononuclear cells (PBMCs), collected at new diagnosis, from a patient treated with antithyroid drugs. These receptors originate from a woman in her thirties or forties with Graves disease.

Remarks on this clonotype: This likely traces to a read error, being one base from a far larger clone. The rearrangement uses TRBV7-8 and TRBJ1-1, with TRBD1 as a possible D gene (5 bases). V gave up 4 bases and J gave up 0 bases, with 12 bases separating them. Germline V CDR1 and CDR2: SGHVS, FQNEAQ. The length of the CDR3 is 15 residues. The CDR3 region is CASSSDSHMNTEAFF. The DNA for the CDR3 is TGTGCCAGCAGCTCCGACAGTCACATGAACACTGAAGCTTTCTTT.

This clonotype appeared a single time. This may be a read error: a much more frequent sequence differs by one nucleotide. The CDR3 does not close with the conserved phenylalanine or tryptophan, likely indicating a read error. The V and J genes are TRBV11-2 and TRBJ2-6, with D uncertain. Germline assignment: CDR1 SGHAT and CDR2 FQNNGV. The CDR3 runs 17 residues. V lost 2 bases and J 4 bases, leaving 15 bases between the germline ends. The CDR3 sequence: CASSLRDLKGGANVLTS. CDR3 nucleotide sequence: TGTGCCAGCAGCTTACGAGACCTGAAGGGAGGGGCCAACGTCCTGACTTCC.

The rearrangement links TRBV12-5 to TRBJ2-1; 7 bases map to TRBD1. Germline V gene sequence: CDR1 LGHNT, CDR2 FRNRAP. The V gene end was trimmed by 6 bases and the J gene end by 0 bases; junction bases not matched to a gene: 14. This CDR3 region has 18 residues. CDR3 in amino acids: CASGPGTEMGSSYNEQFF. CDR3 in DNA: TGTGCTAGTGGCCCCGGGACAGAGATGGGAAGCTCCTACAATGAGCAGTTCTTC.

To note about this clonotype: With a far larger clone one base away, a read error is the likely cause. In this CDR3 the conserved last residue, phenylalanine or tryptophan, is missing, so a read error is likely. This chain connects TRBV11-2 to TRBJ2-5; D is possibly TRBD2 (5 bases). The CDR3 is 18 residues long. The V gene lost 6 bases and the J gene lost 3 bases, with 26 bases spanning the gap. From germline, CDR1 is SGHAT and CDR2 FQNNGV. In DNA form, the CDR3 reads TGTGCCAGCAGTTCAGAGGGCATACTGATCCCCGGGGAAGAGACCCAGTACCTC. Translating gives CASSSEGILIPGEETQYL.

This clonotype was observed at least ten times. The V call is TRBV11-2, the J call TRBJ2-7; 7 bases align to TRBD2. The length of the CDR3 is 16 residues. The germline V gene has CDR1 SGHAT and CDR2 FQNNGV. V shed 0 bases, J shed 2 bases, and the junction held 7 bases outside the gene matches. The CDR3 DNA sequence: TGTGCCAGCAGCTTAGAGTTGCGGGAGACACCCTACGAGCAGTACTTC. It codes for CASSLELRETPYEQYF.

This clonotype was observed a few times. In DNA, the CDR3 is TGTGCCAGCAGTGGGAGGGGGCGTGGGGCCAACGTCCTGACTTTC. It specifies CASSGRGRGANVLTF. The chain carries TRBV2 and TRBJ2-6; D possibly corresponds to TRBD1 (7 bases). Between the trimmed V and J ends, which lost 4 bases and 3 bases, there was a span of 10 bases. The CDR3 totals 15 residues. CDR1 SNHLY and CDR2 FYNNEI come from the germline V gene.

In the case of this clonotype: This likely traces to a read error, being one base from a far larger clone. V usage is TRBV11-1 and J usage is TRBJ2-7, with 11 bases lining up with TRBD2. Germline V gives CDR1 SGHAT, CDR2 FQDESV (reference sequence). Trimming took 5 bases from V and 7 from J; bases not matched to a gene: 13. This CDR3 comprises 16 residues. In DNA, the CDR3 is TGTGCCAGCAGCCCCCAACTAGCGGGAGCATTGTATGAGCAGTACTTC. Residues: CASSPQLAGALYEQYF.

This clonotype was recorded at least ten times. The CDR3 loop is CATSRAGSGRDTGELFF. CDR3 sequence (DNA): TGTGCCACCAGCAGAGCTGGGAGCGGGAGGGACACCGGGGAGCTGTTTTTT. The chain recombines TRBV15 with TRBJ2-2; TRBD2 agrees at 10 bases. Germline V gene lookup returns CDR1 LNHNV and CDR2 YYDKDF (reference sequence). This CDR3 region has 17 residues. The V and J ends lost 1 base and 3 bases, in that order; junction bases with no gene match: 5.

This clonotype was counted a few times. This rearrangement joins TRBV12-3 or TRBV12-4 to TRBJ2-3; 11 positions agree with TRBD2. V was pared by 9 bases and J by 1 base, with 15 bases of the junction left unmatched. The CDR3 length is 18 residues. CDR3 coding DNA: TGTGCCAGTTCCCCCCCCTTACTAGCGGGAGACCGCACAGATACGCAGTATTTT. The encoded protein is CASSPPLLAGDRTDTQYF.

There are many counts of this clonotype. The chain joins TRBV6-5 to TRBJ2-3, with 11 bases lining up with TRBD2. Germline CDR1 and CDR2: MNHEY and SVGAGI. The length of the CDR3 is 16 residues. J lost 4 bases, V lost 4 bases, and 7 bases had no gene match. The DNA of the CDR3 is TGTGCCAGCAGTTCTTCTAGCGGGAGGATGGCAGATACGCAGTATTTT. Its translation is CASSSSSGRMADTQYF.

J is TRBJ2-5 and V is TRBV2, with 9 bases lining up with TRBD2. The CDR3 contains 16 residues. The V and J ends lost 2 bases and 1 base, in that order; junction bases with no gene match: 5. CDR1 is SNHLY and CDR2 is FYNNEI in the germline V gene. The CDR3 is CASSEPHSGSQETQYF. The CDR3 DNA reads TGTGCCAGCAGTGAACCCCATAGCGGGAGCCAAGAGACCCAGTACTTC.

As to this clonotype: One base separates it from a far larger clone, so it is likely a read error. The chain has TRBV7-2 and TRBJ2-1; TRBD2 matches 7 bases. The V segment lost 4 bases and the J segment 3 bases; nucleotides outside the gene matches: 6. The CDR3 is 15 amino acids. Germline V gene sequence: CDR1 SGHTA, CDR2 FQGNSA. CDR3 coding DNA: TGTGCCAGCAGCTCCACGGGAGGTCTCTACAATGAGCAGTTCTTC. Residues: CASSSTGGLYNEQFF.

This clonotype was detected ten times or more. The rearrangement joins TRBV7-2 to TRBJ2-7; D unclear. V lost 6 bases, J lost 6 bases, and 15 bases lay in between. The CDR3 totals 13 residues. CDR1 SGHTA and CDR2 FQGNSA come from the germline V gene. This CDR3 is CASSPTIYLEQYF. The CDR3 coding sequence is TGTGCCAGCAGTCCTACGATTTACCTCGAGCAGTACTTC.

The chain is built from TRBV11-3 and TRBJ2-3, with D perhaps being TRBD1 or TRBD2 (5 bases each). The length of the CDR3 is 15 residues. Looked up from germline, CDR1 is SGHNT and CDR2 is YENEEA. Trimming removed 3 bases from V and 2 bases from J, with 12 bases in between. CDR3 sequence: CASSFWGYDTDTQYF. The CDR3 coding sequence is TGTGCCAGCAGCTTCTGGGGGTACGACACAGATACGCAGTATTTT.

This clonotype was counted many times. The chain couples TRBV28 to TRBJ2-1; 10 bases match TRBD2. The CDR3 is made up of 18 amino acids. CDR1 MDHEN and CDR2 SYDVKM come from the germline V gene. Trimming at V came to 6 bases and at J to 0 bases, leaving 11 bases not matched to a gene. The DNA for the CDR3 is TGTGCCAGCAGCTTAAGTTTAGCGGGAGGAGGCTCCTACAATGAGCAGTTCTTC. The encoded protein is CASSLSLAGGGSYNEQFF.

This clonotype came up many times. V gene TRBV6-2 or TRBV6-3 combines with J gene TRBJ2-4; D is ambiguous. The CDR3 is 14 residues long. CDR1 and CDR2 from the germline V gene are MNHEY and SVGEGT. V shed 4 bases and J shed 3 bases, with 10 bases lying between them. The DNA for the CDR3 is TGTGCCAGCAGTTCTGGGTATTTCAAAAACATTCAGTACTTC. Protein: CASSSGYFKNIQYF.

Concerning this clonotype itself: This may be a read error, as it is one base from a much larger clone. The chain recombines TRBV12-3 or TRBV12-4 with TRBJ2-1; 7 bases match TRBD2. Losses at the gene ends were 6 bases for V and 7 bases for J; bases not matched to a gene: 12. The CDR3 extends over 15 amino acids. The chain's CDR3 is CASSSSSTSQNEQFF. CDR3 sequence (DNA): TGTGCCAGCAGCTCATCCTCGACTAGCCAGAATGAGCAGTTCTTC.

This clonotype showed up many times. The V gene is TRBV6-2 or TRBV6-3, the J gene TRBJ2-7, with D unresolved. Germline CDR1 is MNHEY and CDR2 is SVGEGT. This CDR3 is built from 13 residues. Trimming shortened V by 0 bases and J by 6 bases, and 9 bases separated the two germline ends. The CDR3 loop is CASSYSQVGEQYF. CDR3 DNA sequence: TGTGCCAGCAGTTACTCGCAGGTCGGCGAGCAGTACTTC.

This clonotype showed up just a few times. V gene TRBV28 combines with J gene TRBJ2-1; D unclear. In germline, CDR1 is MDHEN, CDR2 SYDVKM. V was clipped by 4 bases and J by 4 bases, with 14 bases between them. This CDR3 spans 15 amino acids. The chain's CDR3 is CASSSGSEDYNEQFF. The CDR3 DNA reads TGTGCCAGCAGTTCTGGCAGCGAAGATTACAATGAGCAGTTCTTC.

This clonotype was seen at least ten times. This chain uses TRBV24-1 with TRBJ2-3, with 16 bases fitting TRBD2. CDR3 length equals 18 residues. The germline V gene has CDR1 KGHDR and CDR2 SFDVKD. J was trimmed by 3 bases and V by 3 bases; bases with no gene match: 5. For the CDR3, the DNA is TGTGCCACCAGTGATACCGGGACTAGCGGGAGGGGGACAGATACGCAGTATTTT. This translates into CATSDTGTSGRGTDTQYF.

The sample holds a few counts of this clonotype. The rearrangement uses TRBV19 and TRBJ2-1; possibly TRBD1 or TRBD2 for D (7 bases each). The CDR3 consists of 12 residues. The germline V and J ends were trimmed by 5 bases and 15 bases, with 17 bases remaining between them. Looked up from germline, CDR1 is LNHDA and CDR2 is SQIVND (reference sequence). The DNA for the CDR3 is TGTGCCAGTAGTCCCAGGGGGGGCGGGTGGTTCTTC. This codes for CASSPRGGGWFF.

The chain combines TRBV11-3 with TRBJ2-5; 10 bases are shared with TRBD1. CDR3 length: 13 residues. V shed 7 bases and J 5 bases; nucleotides not matched to a gene: 4. CDR1 is SGHNT, CDR2 YENEEA, per germline. CDR3 loop: CASTGTGVETQYF. The CDR3 coding sequence is TGTGCCAGCACCGGGACAGGGGTGGAGACCCAGTACTTC.

This chain uses TRBV15 with TRBJ1-2; possibly TRBD1 for D (6 bases). CDR1 and CDR2 from the germline V gene are LNHNV and YYDKDF (reference sequence). CDR3 length equals 19 residues. Trimming removed 0 bases from V and 5 bases from J, with 25 bases in between. CDR3: CATSRDLGAGGAGYYGYTF. The CDR3 nucleotides read TGTGCCACCAGCAGAGATCTAGGCGCCGGGGGGGCCGGGTATTATGGCTACACCTTC. The entire variable domain, with the rest obtained from reference TRBV15 and TRBJ1-2, is as follows: DAMVIQNPRYQVTQFGKPVTLSCSQTLNHNVMYWYQQKSSQAPKLLFHYYDKDFNNEADTPDNFQSRRPNTSFCFLDIRSPGLGDTAMYLCATSRDLGAGGAGYYGYTFGSGTRLTVV.

In this sample, this clonotype turned up many times. The V call is TRBV19, the J call TRBJ2-3; 9 nucleotides agree with TRBD1. The CDR3 loop spans 15 amino acids. Germline V gene lookup returns CDR1 LNHDA and CDR2 SQIVND (reference sequence). With V trimmed by 8 bases and J by 3 bases, 9 bases remained unmatched. This CDR3 reads CASEAGQGSTDTQYF. The CDR3 region has the DNA TGTGCCAGTGAGGCCGGACAGGGGTCGACAGATACGCAGTATTTT.

This clonotype was seen just once. V usage is TRBV24-1 and J usage is TRBJ2-1; 10 bases are a match to TRBD2. CDR1 is KGHDR and CDR2 is SFDVKD in the germline V gene. This CDR3 comprises 20 residues. Trimming cost V 4 bases and J 1 base; bases outside gene matches: 15. The CDR3 DNA reads TGTGCCACCAGTGACATCCCGGGTCTAGCGGGAGTGGTATCCTACAATGAGCAGTTCTTC. This sequence encodes CATSDIPGLAGVVSYNEQFF.

This clonotype has a count of ten or more. J is TRBJ2-5 and V is TRBV7-8, with 8 bases matching TRBD1. V was pared by 6 bases and J by 5 bases, with 5 bases of the junction left unmatched. The CDR3 sequence is 13 residues long. The germline V gene encodes CDR1 SGHVS and CDR2 FQNEAQ. The CDR3 sequence: CASRAGGSETQYF. The CDR3, as DNA: TGTGCCAGCAGGGCAGGGGGCTCGGAGACCCAGTACTTC.

This clonotype was seen repeatedly, ten times or more. The chain employs TRBV6-1 and TRBJ2-5, with TRBD2 matching 8 bases. The V gene's germline CDR1 is MNHNS and CDR2 SASEGT. The CDR3 has 16 amino acids. V was clipped by 1 base and J by 1 base; unmatched bases: 5. The CDR3 bases are TGTGCCAGCAGTGAAGAGGCTAGCGGGCTCCAAGAGACCCAGTACTTC. Its translation: CASSEEASGLQETQYF.

The V and J genes are TRBV6-2 or TRBV6-3 and TRBJ2-7; D is undetermined. With 4 bases removed from V and 2 bases from J, the gap between germline ends came to 12 bases. Germline V CDR1 and CDR2: MNHEY, SVGEGT. The CDR3 is made up of 14 amino acids. The CDR3 is CASSSQTEPYEQYF. The CDR3 DNA reads TGTGCCAGCAGTTCACAGACTGAACCCTACGAGCAGTACTTC.

This clonotype was seen repeatedly, ten times or more. The V gene is TRBV2, the J gene TRBJ1-4, with TRBD1 as a possible D gene (5 bases). Germline V CDR1 and CDR2: SNHLY, FYNNEI. The V end was cut by 7 bases, the J end by 5 bases, with 11 bases between. CDR3 length: 13 amino acids. The CDR3 DNA follows: TGTGCCAGCACCCGGGACCAGAATGAAAAACTGTTTTTT. Protein product: CASTRDQNEKLFF.

This clonotype was seen repeatedly, ten times or more. The rearrangement uses TRBV3-1 and TRBJ2-5, with D possibly TRBD1 on 6 matching bases. The CDR3 totals 13 residues. V was pared by 6 bases and J by 4 bases, with 12 bases between. Germline V gene sequence: CDR1 LGHDT, CDR2 YNNKEL (reference sequence). CDR3 DNA: TGTGCCAGCAGACTCACAGGGTCAGAGACCCAGTACTTC. It encodes CASRLTGSETQYF.

This clonotype has ten or more counts. The rearrangement joins TRBV7-2 to TRBJ2-7, with 7 nucleotides matching TRBD1. V lost 2 bases and J lost 6; bases outside the gene matches: 7. Germline values: CDR1 SGHTA, CDR2 FQGNSA. The CDR3 contains 14 residues. As DNA, the CDR3 is TGTGCCAGCAGCTTATGGGGACAGCCCGGCGAGCAGTACTTC. It is translated as CASSLWGQPGEQYF.